The table lists the clone carrying this T cell receptor beta chain with a few counts. This entry is derived from a study of cytomegalovirus exposure and HLA in healthy donors. Both 60 Vbeta primers and 13 Jbeta primers went into the PCR. TCRdb's copy holds only in-frame clones and misses some; the assay was immunoSEQ multiplex PCR. Here the sample spans 170,000 or so clones, approximately 84% being singletons. Germline-derived CDR1 and CDR2 are SGHNT and YENEEA. CDR3 length: 17 residues. Deletions cut 8 bases from V and 6 bases from J, with 25 bases between. This clonotype was obtained from a woman in her forties or fifties in good health and CMV-seropositive. The sequencing input was PBMCs. The chain employs TRBV11-3 and TRBJ2-2; weak D call: TRBD1 (9 bases). CDR3 sequence: CASGREGTGIRSGELFF. The CDR3 DNA sequence: TGTGCCAGCGGACGGGAGGGGACAGGGATTCGGTCCGGGGAGCTGTTTTTT.